The rows below give T cell receptor beta chains drawn from one sample of a study of blood T cell repertoires in COVID-19. Sequencing was performed with immunoSEQ multiplex PCR; in TCRdb, only in-frame clones are kept and a portion is missing. The sample includes 130,000 to 150,000 clones, more than 75% of them seen just once. Sequencing input: peripheral blood. The receptors originated from a man aged 60 to 75 with acute or convalescent COVID-19. CDR3s include the opening cysteine and the closing phenylalanine or tryptophan. A D gene is named only where the DNA matches it firmly. The size entry is marked missing in some rows and otherwise reads once, few, many or a size class.

j_gene	d_gene	v_gene	abundance	CDR3nt	CDR3aa
TRBJ1-4	-	TRBV27	few	TGTGCCAGCAGTTCCCAACAGGGTTCCAGGGAAAAACTGTTTTTT	CASSSQQGSREKLFF
TRBJ1-5	-	TRBV6-6	-	TGTGCCAGCAGTTACGGGGCGGGGAGAGATCAGCCCCAGCATTTT	CASSYGAGRDQPQHF
TRBJ1-3	TRBD1	TRBV18	-	TGTGCCAGCTCATCCTCCGAGGACAGGGCCCAGGGAAACACCATATATTTT	CASSSSEDRAQGNTIYF
TRBJ2-5	-	TRBV27	once	TGTGCCAGCAGGGGACTGTCCCGAGAGACCCAGTACTTC	CASRGLSRETQYF
TRBJ2-1	TRBD2	TRBV7-6	many	TGTGCCAGCAGCCCCTGGGTCGCGGGGGGCAATGAGCAGTTCTTC	CASSPWVAGGNEQFF
TRBJ2-7	TRBD2	TRBV7-2	-	TGTGCCAGCAGCTTGACTAGCGGGTGGGTCGAGCAGTACTTC	CASSLTSGWVEQYF
TRBJ2-5	TRBD2	TRBV9	-	TGTGCCAGCAGGGTTAGCGGGAGGGGAGAGACCCAGTACTTC	CASRVSGRGETQYF
TRBJ2-1	TRBD2	TRBV3-1/TRBV3-2	-	TGTGCCAGCAGCCAAGAATGGGGGGGGAGAAACAATGAGCAGTTCTTC	CASSQEWGGRNNEQFF
TRBJ2-2	TRBD1	TRBV18	-	TGTGCCAGCTCACCGTCTACAGGGGGCTCTGCGGCTGGCGAGCGGACCGGGGAGCTGTTTTTT	CASSPSTGGSAAGERTGELFF
TRBJ2-5	-	TRBV19	-	TGTGCCAGTAGTCATCCGGGCGGAGGGGAAGAGACCCAGTACTTC	CASSHPGGGEETQYF
TRBJ2-7	-	TRBV10-3	-	TGTGCCATCAGTAGCGAGGCCTACGAGCAGTACTTC	CAISSEAYEQYF
TRBJ2-1	-	TRBV5-1	-	TGCGCCAGCAGCTTGGACACCTTCTACAATGAGCAGTTCTTC	CASSLDTFYNEQFF
TRBJ2-7	TRBD1	TRBV15	once	TGTGCCACCAGCAGAGATTACCCGGGACAGGGGAACTACGAGCAGTACTTC	CATSRDYPGQGNYEQYF
TRBJ2-7	TRBD2	TRBV5-1	once	TGCGCCAGCAGCTTGGCCCCTAGCGGGACGGACTTAGGCGAGCAGTACTTC	CASSLAPSGTDLGEQYF
TRBJ2-1	TRBD2	TRBV7-9	once	TGTGCCAGCAGCCCAAAGGTGGGAGGGCTATACAATGAGCAGTTCTTC	CASSPKVGGLYNEQFF
TRBJ1-3	-	TRBV9	-	TGTGCCAGCAGCGCCCAGGGGTCCATATATTTT	CASSAQGSIYF
TRBJ2-1	TRBD2	TRBV4-1	-	TGCGCCAGCAGCCAAGGTTCGTGGGAGGGTGAGCAGTTCTTC	CASSQGSWEGEQFF
TRBJ1-3	TRBD1	TRBV28	-	TGTGCCAGCAGTTTACGACAGGGGATCTCTGGAAACACCATATATTTT	CASSLRQGISGNTIYF
TRBJ1-1	TRBD1	TRBV4-1	-	TGCGCCAGCAGCCCTCCGGGACAGGGGCGATCTGAAGCTTTCTTT	CASSPPGQGRSEAFF
TRBJ2-7	-	TRBV10-2	-	TGCGCCAGCAGTGAGTCGGGAGGCCAGACCCCCTACGAGCAGTACTTC	CASSESGGQTPYEQYF
TRBJ2-1	-	TRBV6-5	-	TGTGCCAGCAGTTACGGACTCGCGGGCGGTGACAATGAGCAGTTCTTC	CASSYGLAGGDNEQFF
TRBJ1-2	-	TRBV9	few	TGTGCCAGCAGCGCAGGGTTGGGCTATGGCTACACCTTC	CASSAGLGYGYTF
TRBJ2-5	-	TRBV20-1	once	TGCAGTGCTAGTCAGGGCCCCCAAGAGACCCAGTACTTC	CSASQGPQETQYF
TRBJ2-7	-	TRBV5-1	-	TGCGCCAGCAGCTTGGGTACAGTCCCCGAGCAGTACTTC	CASSLGTVPEQYF
TRBJ2-3	TRBD2	TRBV5-1	-	TGCGCCAGCAGCTTGGCGCTAGCGGGAGGTACTAGCACAGATACGCAGTATTTT	CASSLALAGGTSTDTQYF
TRBJ2-2	TRBD2	TRBV11-2	-	TGTGCCAGCAGCTTAGAGTACCTAGCGGATGGGGTTACCGGGGAGCTGTTTTTT	CASSLEYLADGVTGELFF
TRBJ2-3	TRBD1	TRBV3-1/TRBV3-2	-	TGTGCCAGCAGCCCAAAAGCCTCAGGGGGCGCCGCAGATACGCAGTATTTT	CASSPKASGGAADTQYF
TRBJ2-1	TRBD2	TRBV2	-	TGTGCCAGCAGTGAAAGTCTAGCGGGACCTTACAATGAGCAGTTCTTC	CASSESLAGPYNEQFF
TRBJ2-5	TRBD2	TRBV5-6	-	TGTGCCAGCAGCTTGAAGCTAGCGGGAGGGTTCCAAGAGACCCAGTACTTC	CASSLKLAGGFQETQYF
TRBJ2-2	-	TRBV6-5	many	TGTGCCAGCCCCCGTAGGGGTGAAACAGCCGGGGAGCTGTTTTTT	CASPRRGETAGELFF
TRBJ1-2	-	TRBV7-3	-	TGTGCCAGCAGCCCCGGTGGCAGCAGCTCAGGCTATGGCTATACCTTC	CASSPGGSSSGYGYTF
TRBJ1-2	TRBD1	TRBV5-8	-	TGTGCCAGCACCTGGGGACAGCATGGCTACACCTTC	CASTWGQHGYTF
TRBJ2-1	TRBD2	TRBV5-6	-	TGTGCCAGCACCCTCGTGGGACTATTCAATGAGCAGTTCTTC	CASTLVGLFNEQFF
TRBJ1-2	TRBD1	TRBV7-2	-	TGTGCCAGCAGCTTAGCGGGGACAGGGCCAAACTATGGCTACACCTTC	CASSLAGTGPNYGYTF
TRBJ2-3	-	TRBV6-4	-	TGTGCCAGCAGTGAGGGGGGAGGCACAGATACGCAGTATTTT	CASSEGGGTDTQYF
TRBJ2-5	TRBD1	TRBV11-2	-	TGTGCCAGCAGCCAAGACAGGGTAGAGACCCAGTACTTC	CASSQDRVETQYF
TRBJ1-6	-	TRBV6-5	few	TGTGCCAGCAGTTACTCGACCAGGCTGAATTCACCCCTCCACTTT	CASSYSTRLNSPLHF
TRBJ2-7	TRBD1	TRBV5-1	-	TGCGCCAGCAGCTTGGGGACAGGGCCCTTTAAGGAGCAGTACTTC	CASSLGTGPFKEQYF
TRBJ2-1	TRBD2	TRBV7-9	-	TGTGCCAGCAGCTTTTCCGGGAGGGCCCAAAATGAGCAGTTCTTC	CASSFSGRAQNEQFF
TRBJ2-3	TRBD1	TRBV3-1/TRBV3-2	-	TGTGCCAGCAGAGGGACAGGCACAGATACGCAGTATTTT	CASRGTGTDTQYF
TRBJ2-3	-	TRBV7-8	few	TGTGCCAGCAGCTTAGGAACAGGGCCAGATACGCAGTATTTT	CASSLGTGPDTQYF
TRBJ1-2	TRBD1	TRBV10-1	few	TGCGCCGGGGTGGACAGGGGCCATGGCTACACCTTC	CAGVDRGHGYTF
TRBJ2-7	TRBD1	TRBV6-5	-	TGTGCCAGCAGTTACTCTGGCGCACAGGGGGTTGACGAGCAGTACTTC	CASSYSGAQGVDEQYF
TRBJ1-5	-	TRBV27	few	TGTGCCAGCAGTTTAAGGGGGATAGATCAGCCCCAGCATTTT	CASSLRGIDQPQHF
TRBJ1-1	-	TRBV10-3	-	TGTGCCATCAGTGGAACCAAGACAGGCGGGAACACTGAAGCTTTCTTT	CAISGTKTGGNTEAFF
TRBJ1-5	TRBD1	TRBV19	-	TGTGCCAGTAGTATAAGAAGGACAGGGGGAGGCAATCAGCCCCAGCATTTT	CASSIRRTGGGNQPQHF